This passage covers 10 T cell receptor beta chains from one sample sequenced in a study of cytomegalovirus exposure and HLA in healthy donors. Researchers ran the PCR with 60 Vbeta and 13 Jbeta primers. The table came from immunoSEQ multiplex PCR; TCRdb's copy has only in-frame clones and leaves some out. The table includes 40,000 or so clones, 65% to 85% detected once. Material: PBMCs. Receptors were obtained from a woman aged 25 to 45 in good health and CMV-seropositive.

V is TRBV5-1 and J is TRBJ2-3; TRBD1 matches 9 bases. This CDR3 spans 16 amino acids. The germline V gene encodes CDR1 SGHRS and CDR2 YFSETQ. Trimming cost V 4 bases and J 5 bases; bases outside gene matches: 11. CDR3 in amino acids: CASSIDRGTRGDTQYF. DNA of the CDR3: TGCGCCAGCAGCATAGACAGGGGGACACGGGGAGATACGCAGTATTTT.

The chain combines TRBV6-5 with TRBJ1-1, with 7 nucleotides matching TRBD1. Germline trimming cut 4 bases from V and 1 base from J; bases unmatched to any gene: 9. The CDR3 is made up of 16 amino acids. The germline V gene encodes CDR1 MNHEY and CDR2 SVGAGI. The DNA of the CDR3 is TGTGCCAGCAGTTCGGTTATGAGGGGGCCGAACACTGAAGCTTTCTTT. This gives the protein CASSSVMRGPNTEAFF.

This chain connects TRBV7-2 to TRBJ2-1; 14 bases map to TRBD2. CDR1 SGHTA and CDR2 FQGNSA come from the germline V gene. This CDR3 contains 18 residues. V was pared by 5 bases and J by 4 bases, with 10 bases of the junction left unmatched. CDR3: CASSPRGTSGSHYNEQFF. The CDR3 nucleotides read TGTGCCAGCAGCCCAAGGGGGACTAGCGGGAGCCATTACAATGAGCAGTTCTTC.

In this sample, this clone turned up once. The chain links TRBV7-2 to TRBJ1-1; tentative D call: TRBD1 (5 bases). Germline CDR1 and CDR2: SGHTA and FQGNSA. Trimming pared 4 bases from V and 1 base from J, leaving 10 bases between. This CDR3 is 14 amino acids long. The CDR3 loop reads CASSWGIGNTEAFF. CDR3 coding DNA: TGTGCCAGCAGCTGGGGCATAGGGAACACTGAAGCTTTCTTT.

Points on this clone: At one of its ends the junction is not consistent with the germline gene, which may arise from a read error. This chain joins TRBV6-6 and TRBJ2-7; D may be TRBD1 (5 bases). The CDR3 is made up of 15 amino acids. Germline V gene data show CDR1 as MNHNY and CDR2 as SVGAGI (reference sequence). The CDR3 nucleotides read TGTGCCAGCAGTTCACGAACAGGACCCTCCTGCGAGCAGTACTTC. This sequence encodes CASSSRTGPSCEQYF.

The CDR3 sequence: CASSFSGAFEQYF. In DNA form, the CDR3 reads TGTGCCAGCAGTTTCTCAGGGGCGTTCGAGCAGTACTTC. The chain has TRBV27 and TRBJ2-7; D is perhaps TRBD1 (6 bases). Deletions cut 3 bases from V and 6 bases from J, with 12 bases between. The CDR3 is 13 amino acids. Germline CDR1 reads MNHEY; CDR2 reads SMNVEV (reference sequence).

This rearrangement joins TRBV4-1 to TRBJ2-2, with D unclear. Germline loops: CDR1 MGHRA, CDR2 YSYEKL. Trimming took 4 bases from V and 0 from J, leaving 3 bases between them. CDR3 length equals 13 residues. The CDR3 nucleotides read TGCGCCAGCAGCCCCGCGAACACCGGGGAGCTGTTTTTT. Protein sequence: CASSPANTGELFF.

The J gene is TRBJ1-1, the V gene TRBV4-1, with TRBD1 matching 8 bases. V trimming: 4 bases; J trimming: 5 bases; junction bases outside the gene matches: 6. Per the germline V gene, CDR1 is MGHRA and CDR2 is YSYEKL. The CDR3 runs to 14 residues. The chain's CDR3 is CASSLQGGLTEAFF. The DNA for the CDR3 is TGCGCCAGCAGCCTACAGGGGGGACTAACTGAAGCTTTCTTT.

This sequence joins TRBV7-9 and TRBJ2-5, with a weak D call TRBD1 (6 bases). Germline values: CDR1 SEHNR, CDR2 FQNEAQ (reference sequence). Trimming took 5 bases from V and 2 from J, leaving 15 bases between them. There are 15 residues in the CDR3. CDR3 protein: CASSPIWTAQETQYF. The CDR3 DNA follows: TGTGCCAGCAGCCCTATCTGGACAGCTCAAGAGACCCAGTACTTC.

This sequence joins TRBV4-1 and TRBJ2-7, with a tentative D call TRBD2 (5 bases). Germline values: CDR1 MGHRA, CDR2 YSYEKL. Trimming left V 0 bases short and J 2 bases short, with 8 bases between. CDR3 length: 14 residues. CDR3 nucleotide sequence: TGCGCCAGCAGCCAAGATCGCGGGCCCTACGAGCAGTACTTC. This gives the protein CASSQDRGPYEQYF.